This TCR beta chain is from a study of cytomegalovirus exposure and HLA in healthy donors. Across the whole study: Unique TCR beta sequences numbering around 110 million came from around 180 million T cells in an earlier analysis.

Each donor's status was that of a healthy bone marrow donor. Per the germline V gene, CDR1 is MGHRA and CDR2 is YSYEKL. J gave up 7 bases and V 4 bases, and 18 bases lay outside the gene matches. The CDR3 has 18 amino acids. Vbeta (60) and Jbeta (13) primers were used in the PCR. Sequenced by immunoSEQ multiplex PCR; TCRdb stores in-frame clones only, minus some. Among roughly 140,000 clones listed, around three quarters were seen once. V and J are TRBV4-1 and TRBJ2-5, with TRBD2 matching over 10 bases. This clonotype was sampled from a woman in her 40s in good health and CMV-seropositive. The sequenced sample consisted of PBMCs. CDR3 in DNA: TGCGCCAGCAGCCTGAACCTATATCGACTAGCGGGTCCAGGGACCCAGTACTTC. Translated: CASSLNLYRLAGPGTQYF.